The 27 T cell receptor beta chains given below trace back to one sample, sequenced in a study of identical twins. TCRdb independently ran MiXCR on the 5' RACE reads; one entry per CDR3 protein. The data contain over 600,000 distinct CDR3 sequences, 21% of them singletons. These records were also assigned to another study, of T cells expressing NK-cell markers.

Sequencing was done on a sample of PBMCs. The source is a woman between 18 and 30 years old in good health.

This clonotype was seen only a few times. The chain links TRBV7-2 to TRBJ2-5, with TRBD1 matching over 9 bases. With 2 bases clipped from V and 3 bases from J, the junction kept 4 bases outside the gene matches. Per the germline V gene, CDR1 is SGHTA and CDR2 is FQGNSA. CDR3 length: 15 amino acids. CDR3 in DNA: TGTGCCAGCAGCTTACGACGGGACAGGGAAGAGACCCAGTACTTC. Protein product: CASSLRRDREETQYF. The entire variable domain, with the rest obtained from reference TRBV7-2 and TRBJ2-5, is as follows: GAGVSQSPSNKVTEKGKDVELRCDPISGHTALYWYRQSLGQGLEFLIYFQGNSAPDKSGLPSDRFSAERTGGSVSTLTIQRTQQEDSAVYLCASSLRRDREETQYFGPGTRLLVL.

This clonotype was counted only a few times. This sequence joins TRBV4-2 and TRBJ1-1, with 7 bases that match TRBD1. The CDR3 has 15 residues. The germline V gene encodes CDR1 LGHNA and CDR2 YNFKEQ. V lost 2 bases, J lost 3 bases, and 6 bases stayed unmatched. CDR3 nucleotide sequence: TGTGCCAGCAGCCAATTCCTCGGGACAGACACTGAAGCTTTCTTT. Its translation: CASSQFLGTDTEAFF.

This clonotype was detected only a few times. The genes are TRBV29-1 and TRBJ2-7; TRBD1 is a possible D gene (5 bases). V lost 4 bases to trimming and J lost 3 bases, with 22 bases between them. Germline lookup yields CDR1 SQVTM and CDR2 ANQGSEA. This CDR3 spans 16 amino acids. This CDR3 is CSVAASDNPTYYEQYF. The CDR3 bases are TGCAGCGTTGCCGCCTCGGACAACCCGACCTACTACGAGCAGTACTTC.

This clonotype was seen ten or more times. One end of the junction fails to match germline, which may point to a read error. This chain uses TRBV5-1 with TRBJ2-3, with D perhaps TRBD1 (6 bases). There are 12 residues in the CDR3. Germline V gives CDR1 SGHRS, CDR2 YFSETQ. The DNA of the CDR3 is TGTGCCAGCAGTCCACAGGGAGATACGCAGTATTTT. This sequence encodes CASSPQGDTQYF.

Turning to this clonotype: One junction end does not reproduce the germline sequence, and a read error may be involved. The CDR3 is CASSLGLAAPEQFF. DNA for the CDR3: TGTGCTAGCAGCCTGGGGCTAGCCGCTCCTGAGCAGTTCTTC. The chain recombines TRBV7-7 with TRBJ2-1; D is perhaps TRBD1 or TRBD2 (5 bases each). The CDR3 runs to 14 residues. The germline V gene encodes CDR1 SSHAT and CDR2 FNYEAQ (reference sequence). The whole variable domain, filled in from reference TRBV7-7 and TRBJ2-1, reads GAGVSQSPRYKVTKRGQDVTLRCDPISSHATLYWYQQALGQGPEFLTYFNYEAQPDKSGLPSDRFSAERPEGSISTLTIQRTEQRDSAMYRCASSLGLAAPEQFFGPGTRLTVL.

This chain joins TRBV5-6 and TRBJ1-6, with 7 bases lining up with TRBD1. The germline V gene encodes CDR1 SGHDT and CDR2 YYEEEE. This CDR3 region has 15 residues. J gave up 7 bases and V 4 bases, and 8 bases lay outside the gene matches. DNA for the CDR3: TGTGCCAGCAGCCCGAGACAGGGCCTGAATTCACCCCTCCACTTT. This sequence encodes CASSPRQGLNSPLHF.

The chain recombines TRBV7-2 with TRBJ2-3; the match to TRBD2 covers 14 bases. V lost 8 bases and J lost 6; bases outside the gene matches: 4. CDR3 length equals 14 residues. The germline V gene encodes CDR1 SGHTA and CDR2 FQGNSA. The CDR3 sequence: CASPGLAGGDTQYF. The CDR3, as DNA: TGTGCCAGCCCCGGACTAGCGGGGGGTGATACGCAGTATTTT.

The chain combines TRBV5-1 with TRBJ2-1; D could derive from TRBD1 or TRBD2 (5 bases each). Trimming pared 0 bases from V and 0 bases from J, leaving 13 bases between. The CDR3 consists of 17 residues. Germline CDR1 SGHRS, CDR2 YFSETQ. The CDR3 DNA is TGCGCCAGCAGCTTGGGCAGGTGGGGGAGCTCCTACAATGAGCAGTTCTTC. This sequence encodes CASSLGRWGSSYNEQFF.

This chain connects TRBV3-1 to TRBJ2-7; no reliable D call. Trimming pared 1 base from V and 7 bases from J, leaving 17 bases between. The CDR3 is 15 residues long. Germline CDR1 is LGHDT and CDR2 is YNNKEL (reference sequence). CDR3 in amino acids: CASSQAVTSTMEQYF. The CDR3 DNA follows: TGTGCCAGCAGCCAAGCCGTAACCAGTACGATGGAGCAGTACTTC.

In this sample, this clonotype turned up many times. V gene TRBV7-9 combines with J gene TRBJ2-1; the D is unclear. Germline V gene lookup returns CDR1 SEHNR and CDR2 FQNEAQ (reference sequence). This CDR3 spans 12 amino acids. V shed 3 bases and J shed 7 bases, with 7 bases lying between them. The DNA for the CDR3 is TGTGCCAGCAGCTTCCCCTCAAATGAGCAGTTCTTC. Residues: CASSFPSNEQFF. Together with reference TRBV7-9 and TRBJ2-1, the CDR3 gives the full variable domain: DTGVSQNPRHKITKRGQNVTFRCDPISEHNRLYWYRQTLGQGPEFLTYFQNEAQLEKSRLLSDRFSAERPKGSFSTLEIQRTEQGDSAMYLCASSFPSNEQFFGPGTRLTVL.

This clonotype was picked up many times. The V call is TRBV20-1, the J call TRBJ2-1, with TRBD2 identical over 8 bases. CDR1 is DFQATT, CDR2 SNEGSKA, per germline (reference sequence). CDR3 length: 14 amino acids. J gave up 4 bases and V 2 bases, and 4 bases lay outside the gene matches. CDR3 DNA sequence: TGCAGTGCTAGACTCGGGAGGGGTTACAATGAGCAGTTCTTC. Protein product: CSARLGRGYNEQFF.

In its sample, this clonotype was seen a few times. The chain couples TRBV4-2 to TRBJ1-1; D is undetermined. The CDR3 covers 14 residues. The V end was cut by 0 bases, the J end by 3 bases, with 8 bases between. The germline V gene encodes CDR1 LGHNA and CDR2 YNFKEQ. The CDR3 bases are TGTGCCAGCAGCCAAGACTCTGTGGACACTGAAGCTTTCTTT. This codes for CASSQDSVDTEAFF.

The chain is built from TRBV12-3 or TRBV12-4 and TRBJ2-3; D is perhaps TRBD2 (5 bases). V was clipped by 3 bases and J by 7 bases, with 20 bases between them. This CDR3 comprises 16 residues. CDR3 DNA: TGTGCCAGCAGTTTTTATGGGGAGATCCTAGTGAATACGCAGTATTTT. As protein: CASSFYGEILVNTQYF.

The chain recombines TRBV7-9 with TRBJ2-5; D is ambiguous. The germline V gene encodes CDR1 SEHNR and CDR2 FQNEAQ (reference sequence). The CDR3 is 14 amino acids. V was trimmed by 1 base and J by 5 bases, leaving 11 bases between them. The CDR3 spells CASSLELLRETQYF. CDR3 bases: TGTGCCAGCAGCTTAGAACTACTGAGGGAGACCCAGTACTTC.

This clonotype was detected only a few times. The chain combines TRBV20-1 with TRBJ2-1, with 14 bases matching TRBD2. The CDR3 contains 16 residues. Germline loops: CDR1 DFQATT, CDR2 SNEGSKA (reference sequence). The V and J ends lost 0 bases and 9 bases, in that order; junction bases with no gene match: 7. CDR3 nucleotide sequence: TGCAGTGCTAGAGATAGACTAGCGGGGGGGTATGTTGAGCAGTTCTTC. Protein product: CSARDRLAGGYVEQFF.

A few counts support this clonotype. The chain combines TRBV12-3 or TRBV12-4 with TRBJ2-7; 8 nucleotides match TRBD2. The CDR3 totals 14 residues. V was clipped by 7 bases and J by 7 bases; unmatched bases: 12. In DNA, the CDR3 is TGTGCCAGCACCTCCCGAAATAGCGGGACAGAGCAGTACTTC. Translating gives CASTSRNSGTEQYF.

In DNA, the CDR3 is TGTGCCAGCAGCTCCTTAGGACGTTCGGGGCAAGAGACCCAGTACTTC. This gives the protein CASSSLGRSGQETQYF. This sequence joins TRBV11-2 and TRBJ2-5, with D perhaps matching TRBD2 (5 bases). CDR3 length: 16 amino acids. The V gene lost 4 bases and the J gene lost 2 bases, with 17 bases spanning the gap. Germline CDR1 and CDR2: SGHAT and FQNNGV.

This clonotype was seen repeatedly, ten times or more. This chain joins TRBV12-3 or TRBV12-4 and TRBJ2-7, with D unclear. V lost 5 bases and J 3 bases, leaving 14 bases between the germline ends. CDR3 length: 14 residues. The chain's CDR3 is CASSLRTVGYEQYF. The CDR3 DNA reads TGTGCCAGCAGTCTTAGGACGGTCGGCTACGAGCAGTACTTC.

V usage is TRBV5-6 and J usage is TRBJ1-1; D is unclear. Germline CDR1 reads SGHDT; CDR2 reads YYEEEE. The V end was cut by 2 bases, the J end by 5 bases, with 19 bases between. The CDR3 has 16 residues. Written as DNA, the CDR3 is TGTGCCAGCAGCTTACGGGCAGCGGCTTTGGTTACTGAAGCTTTCTTT. Translation gives CASSLRAAALVTEAFF.

This clonotype was seen more than once but under ten times. This chain links TRBV20-1 with TRBJ2-1, with a weak D call TRBD2 (5 bases). In germline, CDR1 is DFQATT, CDR2 SNEGSKA (reference sequence). The CDR3 has 14 amino acids. The V end was cut by 3 bases, the J end by 4 bases, with 13 bases between. The CDR3 coding sequence is TGCAGTGCTAGTGATGATCGGGGTTACAATGAGCAGTTCTTC. It translates to CSASDDRGYNEQFF.

The chain has TRBV6-1 and TRBJ1-6; D is possibly TRBD1 (5 bases). Trimming removed 6 bases from V and 7 bases from J, with 13 bases in between. This CDR3 region has 14 residues. Germline V gives CDR1 MNHNS, CDR2 SASEGT. The CDR3 sequence: CASSQGPRNSPLHF. The CDR3, as DNA: TGTGCCAGCAGCCAGGGACCGAGAAATTCACCCCTCCACTTT.

The table lists this clonotype with a few counts. This chain connects TRBV3-1 to TRBJ1-4, with unresolved D. The V end was cut by 1 base, the J end by 13 bases, with 19 bases between. This CDR3 comprises 15 residues. Per the germline V gene, CDR1 is LGHDT and CDR2 is YNNKEL (reference sequence). This chain's CDR3 is CASSQVRPGGALLFF. CDR3 in DNA: TGTGCCAGCAGCCAAGTGCGACCGGGCGGCGCTTTACTGTTTTTT.

This clonotype was picked up a small number of times. V and J are TRBV20-1 and TRBJ2-2; D may be TRBD1 (6 bases). The CDR3 consists of 15 residues. Germline CDR1 DFQATT, CDR2 SNEGSKA (reference sequence). V shed 4 bases and J shed 3 bases, with 15 bases lying between them. CDR3 bases: TGCAGTGCTACCGGGACCCCAGGGGACACCGGGGAGCTGTTTTTT. Its protein product is CSATGTPGDTGELFF.

This chain connects TRBV7-9 to TRBJ2-2; TRBD2 aligns across 7 bases. V trimming: 5 bases; J trimming: 0 bases; junction bases outside the gene matches: 0. Looked up from germline, CDR1 is SEHNR and CDR2 is FQNEAQ (reference sequence). CDR3 length equals 14 residues. CDR3 nucleotide sequence: TGTGCCAGCAGCGGGGGGGCGAACACCGGGGAGCTGTTTTTT. This sequence encodes CASSGGANTGELFF.

The chain joins TRBV18 to TRBJ2-4, with a tentative D call TRBD2 (6 bases). V was shortened by 3 bases and J by 5 bases, with 17 bases between the two germline ends. The germline CDR1 and CDR2 sequences are KGHSH and LQKENI. This CDR3 is built from 16 residues. The CDR3 region has the DNA TGTGCCAGCTCACCTGCCTGGGGCGGGGCGGAAAACATTCAGTACTTC. Amino acid sequence: CASSPAWGGAENIQYF.

V and J are TRBV11-3 and TRBJ2-7; unclear D gene. The germline V and J ends were trimmed by 0 bases and 3 bases, with 12 bases remaining between them. This CDR3 region has 15 residues. Germline-derived CDR1 and CDR2 are SGHNT and YENEEA. The CDR3 sequence: CASSLEWGINYEQYF. The CDR3 coding sequence is TGTGCCAGCAGCTTAGAGTGGGGAATTAACTACGAGCAGTACTTC. Full variable domain (rest looked up from reference TRBV11-3 and TRBJ2-7): EAGVVQSPRYKIIEKKQPVAFWCNPISGHNTLYWYLQNLGQGPELLIRYENEEAVDDSQLPKDRFSAERLKGVDSTLKIQPAELGDSAVYLCASSLEWGINYEQYFGPGTRLTVT.

The sample holds a few counts of this clonotype. The genes are TRBV7-2 and TRBJ2-7; D is unclear. Germline V gives CDR1 SGHTA, CDR2 FQGNSA. The CDR3 totals 12 residues. With 5 bases removed from V and 13 bases from J, the gap between germline ends came to 18 bases. CDR3 nucleotide sequence: TGTGCCAGCAGCCAACATCCCCTACGCTTCTACTTC. Protein: CASSQHPLRFYF.